These 25 T cell receptor beta chains share one sample of origin, sequenced in a study of blood T cells in healthy people across ages. A second PCR, run for about 7 to 12 cycles, used a sample-barcoded 5' primer plus a J-beta primer mix. From the 5' RACE reads, TCRdb called clonotypes with MiXCR, one entry per CDR3 protein. This table has 650,000 or so distinct CDR3 sequences, approximately 52% appearing once. Specimen: blood. These receptors came from a woman older than 75 in good health.

This chain uses TRBV7-9 with TRBJ2-2; 7 bases fit TRBD1. The CDR3 is 16 residues long. The germline gives CDR1 SEHNR, CDR2 FQNEAQ (reference sequence). The J segment lost 10 bases and the V segment lost 0 bases, leaving 11 bases of the junction unmatched. In DNA, the CDR3 is TGTGCCAGCAGCTTAGCGCGAGACAGGGACGCCGAGGAGCTGTTTTTT. Translation: CASSLARDRDAEELFF.

V usage is TRBV7-9 and J usage is TRBJ2-1; possibly TRBD2 for D (6 bases). Trimming stripped 3 bases from V and 13 bases from J, with 13 bases between. The CDR3 is 12 residues long. Germline V gene data show CDR1 as SEHNR and CDR2 as FQNEAQ (reference sequence). Here the CDR3 reads CASSFRGRKQFF. The CDR3 nucleotides are TGTGCCAGCAGCTTCCGAGGGAGGAAACAGTTCTTC.

This clonotype was seen repeatedly, ten times or more. The junction departs from the called germline gene at one end, perhaps through a read error. This chain uses TRBV27 with TRBJ2-7, with 8 bases aligning to TRBD1. The CDR3 consists of 14 residues. The germline V gene has CDR1 MNHEY and CDR2 SMNVEV (reference sequence). This chain's CDR3 is CASSWTGPSYEQYF. CDR3 bases: TGCGCCAGCAGCTGGACAGGGCCTTCCTACGAGCAGTACTTC.

This clonotype was seen only a few times. The chain has TRBV3-1 and TRBJ2-2, with 11 bases identical to TRBD2. V trimming: 0 bases; J trimming: 12 bases; junction bases outside the gene matches: 6. This CDR3 is 15 amino acids long. Germline V gene lookup returns CDR1 LGHDT and CDR2 YNNKEL (reference sequence). CDR3 sequence (DNA): TGTGCCAGCAGCCAAGACCTCTTAGCGGGGGGGAAGCTGTTTTTT. Translation: CASSQDLLAGGKLFF.

This clonotype was recorded a few times. A junction boundary mismatches the germline segment, possibly from a read error. This rearrangement joins TRBV29-1 to TRBJ1-2; possible D gene TRBD1, 5 bases. Germline V gene data show CDR1 as SQVTM and CDR2 as ANQGSEA. The CDR3 spans 11 residues. In DNA form, the CDR3 reads TGCAGCGTCGAAGACAGCCATGGCTACACCTTC. It encodes CSVEDSHGYTF.

Worth noting for this clonotype: A much larger clonotype is one base distant, so this may be a read error. The V gene is TRBV3-1, the J gene TRBJ2-5, with D possibly TRBD2 on 5 matching bases. The CDR3 extends over 13 amino acids. Per germline, CDR1 LGHDT and CDR2 YNNKEL (reference sequence). The DNA of the CDR3 is TGTGCCGGCAGCCAAGCCGGGATAGAGACCCAGTACTTC. It codes for CAGSQAGIETQYF.

This clonotype was counted ten times or more. J is TRBJ2-3 and V is TRBV15; D is possibly TRBD1 (6 bases). Trimming took off 3 bases at V and 1 base at J, with 11 bases between the two ends. Germline CDR1 and CDR2: LNHNV and YYDKDF (reference sequence). This CDR3 is built from 15 residues. The CDR3 region has the DNA TGTGCCACCAGCAGGACAAAGGGGGGCACAGATACGCAGTATTTT. Its protein is CATSRTKGGTDTQYF.

This clonotype showed up many times. This chain joins TRBV7-2 and TRBJ1-5; perhaps TRBD1 as D (6 bases). The length of the CDR3 is 16 residues. V lost 5 bases to trimming and J lost 3 bases, with 17 bases between them. Germline values: CDR1 SGHTA, CDR2 FQGNSA. CDR3 region: CASSISTGRTNQPQHF. In DNA form, the CDR3 reads TGTGCCAGCAGCATAAGCACAGGGAGAACCAATCAGCCCCAGCATTTT.

The chain couples TRBV12-3 or TRBV12-4 to TRBJ1-2; D uncertain. V shed 1 base and J shed 4 bases, with 4 bases lying between them. This CDR3 comprises 12 residues. The CDR3 coding sequence is TGTGCCAGCAGTTTAGTACGCTATGGCTACACCTTC. This gives the protein CASSLVRYGYTF.

Regarding this clonotype: This clone may be a read error of a much larger clone one base away. Written as DNA, the CDR3 is TGTGCCAGCAGTTTAGGGTCGTCGCAGTACTTC. Its translation is CASSLGSSQYF. The chain recombines TRBV28 with TRBJ2-5; D not resolved. The CDR3 loop spans 11 amino acids. Germline V gene sequence: CDR1 MDHEN, CDR2 SYDVKM. Trimming pared 2 bases from V and 11 bases from J, leaving 9 bases between.

This clonotype was counted ten times or more. The rearrangement uses TRBV9 and TRBJ1-6; no firm D call. With 1 base removed from V and 7 bases from J, the gap between germline ends came to 9 bases. Germline loops: CDR1 SGDLS, CDR2 YYNGEE. The CDR3 is made up of 14 amino acids. The CDR3 reads CASSVLGQNSPLHF. The CDR3 nucleotides read TGTGCCAGCAGCGTACTGGGTCAGAATTCACCCCTCCACTTT.

This clonotype has a handful of counts. Possible read error: a much larger clone is one base away. The chain combines TRBV7-9 with TRBJ2-6; D is ambiguous. From germline, CDR1 is SEHNR and CDR2 FQNEAQ (reference sequence). Trimming removed 10 bases at V and 0 bases at J, with 7 bases between. The CDR3 totals 13 residues. This CDR3 reads CATTCSGANVLTF. In DNA, the CDR3 is TGTGCCACTACTTGCTCTGGGGCCAACGTCCTGACTTTC.

Regarding this clonotype: A much larger clonotype is one base distant, so this may be a read error. V is TRBV4-1 and J is TRBJ2-5; 9 bases fit TRBD2. V lost 1 base to trimming and J lost 1 base; unmatched junction nucleotides: 13. Germline CDR1 reads MGHRA; CDR2 reads YSYEKL. This CDR3 is built from 19 residues. The CDR3 spells CASSQGRVPGTSSQETQYF. The CDR3 coding sequence is TGCGCCAGCAGCCAAGGTCGGGTCCCCGGGACTAGCTCCCAAGAGACCCAGTACTTC.

This chain connects TRBV20-1 to TRBJ2-1, with a possible D match to TRBD2 (7 bases). This CDR3 comprises 17 residues. Trimming took off 0 bases at V and 1 base at J, with 16 bases between the two ends. The germline V gene encodes CDR1 DFQATT and CDR2 SNEGSKA (reference sequence). CDR3 nucleotide sequence: TGCAGTGCTAGAGATTGGGGGGGCTCTCGTTCCTACAATGAGCAGTTCTTC. Its protein is CSARDWGGSRSYNEQFF.

Only a few counts were recorded for this clonotype. This chain's CDR3 is CSVCGLGLGETQYF. For the CDR3, the DNA is TGCAGTGTTTGCGGCCTGGGGTTAGGGGAGACCCAGTACTTC. This chain connects TRBV20-1 to TRBJ2-5; D unresolved. Trimming removed 7 bases from V and 5 bases from J, with 20 bases in between. Germline CDR1 is DFQATT and CDR2 is SNEGSKA (reference sequence). There are 14 residues in the CDR3.

The chain recombines TRBV29-1 with TRBJ2-2; D is possibly TRBD2 (7 bases). From germline, CDR1 is SQVTM and CDR2 ANQGSEA. The CDR3 consists of 16 residues. V gave up 7 bases and J gave up 0 bases, with 18 bases separating them. The CDR3 nucleotides are TGCAGCGCCTCGGGCGGGGGCCAAACGAACACCGGGGAGCTGTTTTTT. Its protein is CSASGGGQTNTGELFF.

This chain connects TRBV11-2 to TRBJ1-4; the D is unclear. V lost 7 bases and J lost 5, with 17 bases in between. The CDR3 runs to 15 residues. Germline V gives CDR1 SGHAT, CDR2 FQNNGV. CDR3 sequence reads: CASNDLQDGNEKLFF. CDR3 nucleotides: TGTGCCAGCAACGACCTTCAGGACGGCAATGAAAAACTGTTTTTT.

This clonotype was detected only a few times. The rearrangement links TRBV10-3 to TRBJ2-1, with 8 positions matching TRBD2. Germline V gene sequence: CDR1 ENHRY, CDR2 SYGVKD. The CDR3 sequence is 15 residues long. Losses at the gene ends were 4 bases for V and 9 bases for J; bases not matched to a gene: 11. CDR3 protein: CAISAPGGINSEQFF. DNA of the CDR3: TGTGCCATCAGTGCCCCGGGAGGGATTAACAGTGAGCAGTTCTTC.

Comment on this clonotype: A much larger clone differs from this one at a single base, so this may be a read error. The CDR3 reads CASSPQQGSSYEQYF. The DNA of the CDR3 is TGTGCCAGTAGTCCACAGCAGGGTAGCTCCTACGAGCAGTACTTC. The rearrangement joins TRBV19 to TRBJ2-5, with D possibly TRBD1 on 5 matching bases. The end of the DNA fits TRBJ2-7 better, so the J call may be wrong. Germline V gene lookup returns CDR1 LNHDA and CDR2 SQIVND (reference sequence). This CDR3 has 15 amino acids.

V and J are TRBV5-1 and TRBJ2-2; 7 nucleotides align to TRBD1. The V gene's germline CDR1 is SGHRS and CDR2 YFSETQ. The CDR3 runs 15 residues. V dropped 3 bases and J dropped 0; count of bases not matched to a gene: 2. The CDR3 DNA sequence: TGCGCCAGCAGCTCCGGGACAGCGAACACCGGGGAGCTGTTTTTT. Translating it yields CASSSGTANTGELFF.

This chain links TRBV29-1 with TRBJ2-5; D call uncertain. Germline V gene data show CDR1 as SQVTM and CDR2 as ANQGSEA. The CDR3 loop spans 12 amino acids. V was trimmed by 7 bases and J by 3 bases, leaving 12 bases between them. DNA of the CDR3: TGCAGCGCCCGTTGGACCAAAGAGACCCAGTACTTC. Amino acid sequence: CSARWTKETQYF.

This clonotype has a count of ten or more. The gene calls are TRBV7-2 and TRBJ2-5; no firm D call. Germline CDR1 and CDR2: SGHTA and FQGNSA. The CDR3 is made up of 13 amino acids. V shed 5 bases and J shed 4 bases, with 11 bases lying between them. Here the CDR3 DNA reads TGTGCCAGCAGCCTCTCGGTAGGAGAGACCCAGTACTTC. It yields the protein CASSLSVGETQYF.

Many counts were recorded for this clonotype. The gene calls are TRBV11-2 and TRBJ2-7; tentatively, D is TRBD1 (5 bases). This CDR3 spans 13 amino acids. V was trimmed by 6 bases and J by 6 bases, leaving 15 bases between them. The germline CDR1 and CDR2 sequences are SGHAT and FQNNGV. The CDR3 loop is CASSSQGPGEQYF. Here the CDR3 DNA reads TGTGCCAGCAGTTCTCAGGGTCCGGGCGAGCAGTACTTC.

This clonotype came up a few times. The V call is TRBV5-1, the J call TRBJ2-2; perhaps D is TRBD1 or TRBD2 (5 bases each). Looked up from germline, CDR1 is SGHRS and CDR2 is YFSETQ. Trimming removed 2 bases at V and 2 bases at J, with 13 bases between. There are 16 residues in the CDR3. The CDR3 bases are TGCGCCAGCAGCTTCACCGGGACCCAAAACACCGGGGAGCTGTTTTTT. Encoded protein: CASSFTGTQNTGELFF.

The sample holds a few counts of this clonotype. The rearrangement joins TRBV27 to TRBJ2-3, with D tentatively TRBD2 (6 bases). Germline values: CDR1 MNHEY, CDR2 SMNVEV (reference sequence). This CDR3 is built from 14 residues. The V and J ends lost 5 bases and 3 bases respectively, with 12 bases between them. CDR3 coding DNA: TGTGCCAGCAGTGTACGCGGGGTTACAGATACGCAGTATTTT. Protein: CASSVRGVTDTQYF.